What follows describes a single T cell receptor beta chain. Antigen unknown. This sample stems from a study of cytomegalovirus exposure and HLA in healthy donors. Study-wide points: As was reported, the classifier diagnosed cytomegalovirus status with high specificity and sensitivity.

The PCR employed 60 Vbeta primers together with 13 Jbeta primers. Under the authors' procedure: In a later analysis, of roughly 83 million unique beta chains, some 10 million appeared in at least two donors. The table came from immunoSEQ multiplex PCR; TCRdb's copy has only in-frame clones and leaves some out. For V, J and clone size, that table is used; D and trimming come from the DNA. In the table there are 150,000 to 250,000 clones, 70% to 90% of which are singletons. The material sequenced was PBMCs. This TCR was recovered from a woman aged 45-65 years in good health and CMV-seronegative.

Here the CDR3 DNA reads TGCGCCAGCAGCTTGGAGCGGGAAACAGATACGCAGTATTTT. Its translation: CASSLERETDTQYF. This chain joins TRBV5-1 and TRBJ2-3; 7 nucleotides line up with TRBD2. This CDR3 has 14 residues. Germline values: CDR1 SGHRS, CDR2 YFSETQ. The ends lost 0 bases at V and 3 bases at J; junction bases unmatched: 1.